A selection of T cell receptor beta chains follows, all from one sample in a study of T-cell memory formation after mild COVID-19. TCRdb itself ran the 5' RACE reads through MiXCR, one entry per CDR3 protein. The top ten clones hold roughly 21% of a sample with hundreds of thousands of distinct CDR3 sequences, approximately 16% of them seen once. Input material: PBMCs or a T cell subset sorted from them (not recorded which). The source of these receptors is a man between 18 and 35 years old who had mild COVID-19 (a few samples of this study predate the infection). Cell type and time point are not known. CDR3s include the opening cysteine and the closing phenylalanine or tryptophan. A D gene is named only where the DNA matches it firmly. Some rows mark clone size as missing; the rest say once, few, many or name a class of expanded clone.

d_gene	j_gene	abundance	v_gene	CDR3aa	CDR3nt
TRBD1	TRBJ2-1	once	TRBV20-1	CSAPTGSNEQFF	TGCAGTGCTCCGACAGGGTCCAATGAGCAGTTCTTC
.	TRBJ2-7	few	TRBV29-1	CSVEVMAYEQYF	TGCAGCGTTGAGGTGATGGCTTACGAGCAGTACTTC
.	TRBJ2-7	.	TRBV6-5	CASKVIGASYEQYF	TGTGCCAGTAAGGTTATAGGGGCCTCCTACGAGCAGTACTTC
TRBD1	TRBJ1-1	.	TRBV19	CASSTGGNTEAFF	TGTGCCAGTAGTACAGGGGGCAACACTGAAGCTTTCTTT
TRBD2	TRBJ2-3	few	TRBV18	CASSPRLAESTDTQYF	TGTGCCAGCTCACCACGCCTAGCGGAAAGCACAGATACGCAGTATTTT
TRBD2	TRBJ2-3	few	TRBV12-3/TRBV12-4	CASSPRSSGGTDTQYF	TGTGCCAGCAGTCCCCGGTCTAGCGGGGGCACAGATACGCAGTATTTT
.	TRBJ2-1	.	TRBV24-1	CATAPGDRDNEQFF	TGTGCCACCGCTCCAGGGGATCGGGACAATGAGCAGTTCTTC
TRBD1	TRBJ1-5	.	TRBV7-9	CASSSIATGEAGHQPQHF	TGTGCCAGCAGCTCCATTGCGACAGGGGAGGCTGGGCATCAGCCCCAGCATTTT
.	TRBJ2-5	few	TRBV11-2	CASSLPGHPETQYF	TGTGCCAGCAGCCTTCCGGGACATCCAGAGACCCAGTACTTC
TRBD1	TRBJ2-1	few	TRBV11-2	CASSLAPDRSSYNEQFF	TGTGCCAGCAGCTTAGCCCCGGACAGGAGCTCCTACAATGAGCAGTTCTTC
.	TRBJ1-6	many	TRBV12-3/TRBV12-4	CASSFIHSPLHF	TGTGCCAGCAGTTTTATCCATTCACCCCTCCACTTT
.	TRBJ1-1	.	TRBV19	CASSIQENTEAFF	TGTGCCAGTAGTATTCAAGAGAACACTGAAGCTTTCTTT
TRBD1	TRBJ2-2	few	TRBV7-6	CASSPRDRDPTELFF	TGTGCCAGCAGCCCCCGGGACAGGGATCCCACGGAGCTGTTTTTT
.	TRBJ2-5	many	TRBV12-3/TRBV12-4	CASSNWGGWQETQYF	TGTGCCAGCAGCAACTGGGGTGGTTGGCAAGAGACCCAGTACTTC
TRBD1	TRBJ1-2	many	TRBV7-2	CAASQGVSYGYTF	TGTGCCGCTTCCCAGGGGGTATCCTATGGCTACACCTTC
.	TRBJ2-4	.	TRBV14	CASSPNRIQYF	TGTGCCAGCAGCCCTAATCGAATTCAGTACTTC
TRBD2	TRBJ2-7	.	TRBV5-1	CASSAPGLSSYEQYF	TGCGCCAGCAGCGCACCGGGACTATCGTCCTACGAGCAGTACTTC
.	TRBJ2-1	.	TRBV5-1	CASSLGWERFF	TGCGCCAGCAGCTTGGGCTGGGAGAGGTTCTTC
TRBD2	TRBJ2-5	many	TRBV5-1	CASSLVSGGQETQYF	TGCGCCAGCAGCTTGGTTTCGGGGGGCCAAGAGACCCAGTACTTC
.	TRBJ2-3	few	TRBV20-1	CSAKMGIAPDTQYF	TGCAGTGCCAAGATGGGGATAGCTCCAGATACGCAGTATTTT
TRBD1	TRBJ1-3	few	TRBV9	CASSEGAGGSGNTIYF	TGTGCCAGCAGCGAGGGAGCAGGGGGATCTGGAAACACCATATATTTT
.	TRBJ2-6	.	TRBV29-1	CSVLPRVNSGANVLTF	TGCAGCGTTCTCCCCAGGGTTAACTCTGGGGCCAACGTCCTGACTTTC
TRBD1	TRBJ2-1	few	TRBV7-6	CASSRTGSSYNEQFF	TGTGCCAGCAGCCGGACAGGTTCCTCCTACAATGAGCAGTTCTTC
.	TRBJ2-7	many	TRBV9	CASSGTGWGSEQYF	TGTGCCAGCAGCGGAACCGGATGGGGGTCCGAGCAGTACTTC
.	TRBJ2-3	.	TRBV12-3/TRBV12-4	CASSLIGGRNTDTQYF	TGTGCCAGCAGTTTGATCGGGGGCCGGAACACAGATACGCAGTATTTT
.	TRBJ2-3	few	TRBV11-2	CASSPADGSDTQYF	TGTGCCAGCAGCCCTGCCGACGGGTCAGATACGCAGTATTTT
.	TRBJ2-7	few	TRBV20-1	CSARRGYEQYF	TGCAGTGCTCGCAGGGGCTACGAGCAGTACTTC
.	TRBJ1-5	.	TRBV4-1	CASSQDHNNQPQHF	TGCGCCAGCAGCCAAGATCACAACAATCAGCCCCAGCATTTT
.	TRBJ1-5	.	TRBV20-1	CSAKQGSEPQHF	TGCAGTGCTAAACAGGGCTCTGAGCCCCAGCATTTT
TRBD2	TRBJ2-3	few	TRBV6-6	CASSYAIGRGGDLSTDTQYF	TGTGCCAGCAGTTACGCTATCGGGCGGGGGGGAGACCTTAGCACAGATACGCAGTATTTT